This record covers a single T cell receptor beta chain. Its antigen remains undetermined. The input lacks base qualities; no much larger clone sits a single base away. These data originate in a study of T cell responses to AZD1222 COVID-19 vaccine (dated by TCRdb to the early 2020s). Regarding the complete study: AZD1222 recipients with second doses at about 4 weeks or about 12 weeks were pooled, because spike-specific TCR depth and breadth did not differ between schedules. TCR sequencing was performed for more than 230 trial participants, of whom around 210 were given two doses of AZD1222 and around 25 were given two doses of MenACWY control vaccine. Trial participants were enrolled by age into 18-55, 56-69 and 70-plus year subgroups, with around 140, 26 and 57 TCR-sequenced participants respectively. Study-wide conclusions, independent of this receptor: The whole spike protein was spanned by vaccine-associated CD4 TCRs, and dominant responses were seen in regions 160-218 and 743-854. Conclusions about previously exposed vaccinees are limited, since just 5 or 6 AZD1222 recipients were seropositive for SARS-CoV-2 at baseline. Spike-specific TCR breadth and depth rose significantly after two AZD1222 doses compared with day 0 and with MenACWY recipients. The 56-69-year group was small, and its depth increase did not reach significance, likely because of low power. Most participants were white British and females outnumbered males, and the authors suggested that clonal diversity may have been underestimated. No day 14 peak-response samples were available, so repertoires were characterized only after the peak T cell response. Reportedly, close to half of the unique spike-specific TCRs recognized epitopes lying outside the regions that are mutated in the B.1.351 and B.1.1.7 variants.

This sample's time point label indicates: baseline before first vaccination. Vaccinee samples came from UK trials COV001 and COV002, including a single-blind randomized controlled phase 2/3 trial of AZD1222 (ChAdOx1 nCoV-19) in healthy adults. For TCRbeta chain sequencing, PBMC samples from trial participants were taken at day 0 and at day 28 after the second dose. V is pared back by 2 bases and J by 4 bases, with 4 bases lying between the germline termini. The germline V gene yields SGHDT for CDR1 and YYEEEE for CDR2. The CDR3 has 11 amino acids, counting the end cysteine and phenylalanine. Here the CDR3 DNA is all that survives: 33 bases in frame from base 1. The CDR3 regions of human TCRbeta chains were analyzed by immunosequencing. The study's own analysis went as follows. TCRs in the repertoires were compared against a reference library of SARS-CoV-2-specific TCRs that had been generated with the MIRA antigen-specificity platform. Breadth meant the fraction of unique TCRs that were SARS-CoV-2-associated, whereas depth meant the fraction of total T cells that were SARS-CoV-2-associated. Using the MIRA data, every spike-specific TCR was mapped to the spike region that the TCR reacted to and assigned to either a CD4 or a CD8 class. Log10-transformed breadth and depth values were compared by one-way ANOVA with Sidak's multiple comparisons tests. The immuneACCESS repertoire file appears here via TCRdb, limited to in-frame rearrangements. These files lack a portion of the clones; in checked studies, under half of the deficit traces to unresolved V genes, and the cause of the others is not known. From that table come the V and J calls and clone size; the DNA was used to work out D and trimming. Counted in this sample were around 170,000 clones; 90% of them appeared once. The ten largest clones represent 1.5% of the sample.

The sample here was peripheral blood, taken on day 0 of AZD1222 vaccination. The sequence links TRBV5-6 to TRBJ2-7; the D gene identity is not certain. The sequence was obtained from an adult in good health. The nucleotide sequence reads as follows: TGTGCCAGCAGCTTAAGATACGAGCAGTACTTC. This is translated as CASSLRYEQYF.